This entry lists 24 T cell receptor beta chains sequenced from one sample in a study of control samples from healthy donors and cancer patients. Method: immunoSEQ multiplex PCR; TCRdb's copy keeps in-frame clones and lacks some. Its listing shows approximately 190,000 clones. The sample taken for sequencing was blood. The receptors shown here come from a woman aged 25 to 39 in good health.

CDR3 in amino acids: CASNLWTGTGATGELFF. In DNA, the CDR3 is TGTGCCAGCAACTTATGGACAGGGACGGGGGCCACCGGGGAGCTGTTTTTT. The chain joins TRBV5-6 to TRBJ2-2, with 8 nucleotides matching TRBD1. Germline V CDR1 and CDR2: SGHDT, YYEEEE. V dropped 6 bases and J dropped 4; count of bases not matched to a gene: 14. The CDR3 spans 17 residues.

The chain links TRBV19 to TRBJ2-1; D may be TRBD2 (5 bases). The CDR3 covers 15 residues. V lost 3 bases and J 6 bases, leaving 15 bases between the germline ends. Germline V gene data show CDR1 as LNHDA and CDR2 as SQIVND (reference sequence). DNA for the CDR3: TGTGCCAGTAGTATGAGGGCGAGGTGGGCCAATGAGCAGTTCTTC. The encoded protein is CASSMRARWANEQFF.

Written as DNA, the CDR3 is TGTGCCAGCACCACCGGGACAGGGGGCGTAAGAAGCACTGAAGCTTTCTTT. Protein: CASTTGTGGVRSTEAFF. The genes are TRBV28 and TRBJ1-1; 12 bases line up with TRBD1. Germline V gene data show CDR1 as MDHEN and CDR2 as SYDVKM. This CDR3 has 17 amino acids. The ends lost 7 bases at V and 4 bases at J; junction bases unmatched: 13.

This sequence joins TRBV6-5 and TRBJ2-3; possibly TRBD1 for D (8 bases). CDR1 is MNHEY, CDR2 SVGAGI, per germline. V was clipped by 6 bases and J by 5 bases, with 15 bases between them. The CDR3 totals 14 residues. DNA of the CDR3: TGTGCCAGCAGACAAACAGGGGGGGGAGATACGCAGTATTTT. Amino acid sequence: CASRQTGGGDTQYF.

The gene calls are TRBV7-6 and TRBJ2-2, with D unresolved. This CDR3 spans 15 amino acids. Trimming took 5 bases from V and 4 from J, leaving 14 bases between them. The germline V gene has CDR1 SGHVS and CDR2 FNYEAQ. CDR3 DNA: TGTGCCAGCAGCCAATACATTGGGGTCACCGGGGAGCTGTTTTTT. Translation gives CASSQYIGVTGELFF.

The V gene is TRBV5-4, the J gene TRBJ1-3; D might be TRBD1 (5 bases). The CDR3 spans 13 residues. CDR1 and CDR2 from the germline V gene are SGHNT and YYREEE (reference sequence). Trimming left V 3 bases short and J 3 bases short, with 7 bases between. CDR3 residues: CASSSGFGNTIYF. The CDR3 coding sequence is TGTGCCAGCAGCTCAGGGTTTGGAAACACCATATATTTT.

The chain couples TRBV18 to TRBJ2-7, with 8 positions matching TRBD2. This CDR3 has 15 residues. Per germline, CDR1 KGHSH and CDR2 LQKENI. V shed 3 bases, J shed 0 bases, and the junction held 4 bases outside the gene matches. The CDR3 coding sequence is TGTGCCAGCTCACCTGGCGGGGGGTACTCCTACGAGCAGTACTTC. This sequence encodes CASSPGGGYSYEQYF.

This chain joins TRBV3-1 (or the pseudogene TRBV3-2) and TRBJ1-5; D might be TRBD1 (6 bases). The CDR3 is 15 amino acids. V lost 4 bases and J 0 bases, leaving 10 bases between the germline ends. Germline CDR1 and CDR2: LGHDT and YNNKEL (reference sequence). This chain's CDR3 is CASSLGQNSNQPQHF. CDR3 DNA: TGTGCCAGCAGCCTAGGACAGAATAGCAATCAGCCCCAGCATTTT.

The chain joins TRBV11-2 to TRBJ1-1, with no clear D. CDR1 is SGHAT and CDR2 is FQNNGV in the germline V gene. The germline V and J ends were trimmed by 3 bases and 6 bases, with 11 bases remaining between them. The CDR3 is made up of 13 amino acids. CDR3 nucleotides: TGTGCCAGCAGCTTTGGGAAGGGAGCTGAAGCTTTCTTT. Protein product: CASSFGKGAEAFF.

Comments on this clone: One end of the junction is discordant with germline, which a read error may explain. The chain recombines TRBV6-1 with TRBJ1-6; tentative D call: TRBD1 (5 bases). The CDR3 is 15 residues long. CDR1 is MNHNS and CDR2 is SASEGT in the germline V gene. CDR3 protein: CASREEGGDNSPLHF. CDR3 sequence (DNA): TGTGCCAGCAGGGAAGAGGGAGGGGATAATTCACCCCTCCACTTT.

The chain carries TRBV27 and TRBJ2-2, with 10 positions matching TRBD1. V lost 5 bases to trimming and J lost 3 bases; unmatched junction nucleotides: 6. This CDR3 is built from 16 residues. CDR1 is MNHEY, CDR2 SMNVEV, per germline (reference sequence). CDR3 amino acids: CASSVRGTGDTGELFF. CDR3 DNA: TGTGCCAGCAGTGTCCGGGGGACAGGGGACACCGGGGAGCTGTTTTTT.

The gene calls are TRBV5-1 and TRBJ1-2, with TRBD1 matching over 12 bases. In germline, CDR1 is SGHRS, CDR2 YFSETQ. This CDR3 region has 17 residues. The J segment lost 5 bases and the V segment lost 0 bases, leaving 8 bases of the junction unmatched. CDR3 nucleotides: TGCGCCAGCAGCTTGGCCAGGGACAGGGGGCTTGGTTATGGCTACACCTTC. Its protein product is CASSLARDRGLGYGYTF. Looking up the rest from reference TRBV5-1 and TRBJ1-2 gives the full variable domain: KAGVTQTPRYLIKTRGQQVTLSCSPISGHRSVSWYQQTPGQGLQFLFEYFSETQRNKGNFPGRFSGRQFSNSRSEMNVSTLELGDSALYLCASSLARDRGLGYGYTFGSGTRLTVV.

The CDR3 protein is CASSWTGGDSGLPDYEQYF. The CDR3, as DNA: TGCGCCAGCAGCTGGACAGGGGGCGACTCTGGCCTACCCGACTACGAGCAGTACTTC. The chain uses TRBV5-1 and TRBJ2-7, with TRBD1 identical over 11 bases. With 3 bases clipped from V and 3 bases from J, the junction kept 17 bases outside the gene matches. The germline gives CDR1 SGHRS, CDR2 YFSETQ. This CDR3 contains 19 residues.

The rearrangement uses TRBV5-6 and TRBJ2-5; no firm D call. Trimming shortened V by 0 bases and J by 4 bases, and 10 bases separated the two germline ends. Germline-derived CDR1 and CDR2 are SGHDT and YYEEEE. This CDR3 has 14 amino acids. The CDR3 reads CASSLVGQSETQYF. CDR3 sequence (DNA): TGTGCCAGCAGCTTGGTGGGCCAGTCAGAGACCCAGTACTTC.

The V call is TRBV18, the J call TRBJ2-6; the match to TRBD2 covers 9 bases. Germline assignment: CDR1 KGHSH and CDR2 LQKENI. V gave up 2 bases and J gave up 2 bases; unmatched junction bases: 10. CDR3 length equals 19 residues. For the CDR3, the DNA is TGTGCCAGCTCACCAAGGAGGCTGGCGGGGGGGCCTGGGGCCAACGTCCTGACTTTC. Amino acids: CASSPRRLAGGPGANVLTF. Full variable domain (outside the CDR3, taken from reference TRBV18 and TRBJ2-6): NAGVMQNPRHLVRRRGQEARLRCSPMKGHSHVYWYRQLPEEGLKFMVYLQKENIIDESGMPKERFSAEFPKEGPSILRIQQVVRGDSAAYFCASSPRRLAGGPGANVLTFGAGSRLTVL.

This rearrangement joins TRBV28 to TRBJ2-3; 16 bases are a match to TRBD2. Germline values: CDR1 MDHEN, CDR2 SYDVKM. CDR3 length: 20 residues. The V segment lost 1 base and the J segment 1 base; nucleotides outside the gene matches: 8. The CDR3 DNA is TGTGCCAGCAGTTTATTCCCGGGACTAGCGGGGGGGTCTCGCACAGATACGCAGTATTTT. Translated: CASSLFPGLAGGSRTDTQYF.

V and J are TRBV6-2 or TRBV6-3 and TRBJ2-3; 14 bases fit TRBD2. V lost 5 bases and J lost 6; bases outside the gene matches: 7. The CDR3 is 16 amino acids. Germline assignment: CDR1 MNHEY and CDR2 SVGEGT. CDR3 sequence: CASSRRTSGGPDTQYF. DNA of the CDR3: TGTGCCAGCAGTAGAAGGACTAGCGGGGGGCCTGATACGCAGTATTTT.

The chain has TRBV5-1 and TRBJ2-3; D unresolved. The CDR3 loop spans 13 amino acids. CDR1 SGHRS and CDR2 YFSETQ come from the germline V gene. V was shortened by 0 bases and J by 7 bases, with 9 bases between the two germline ends. CDR3 nucleotide sequence: TGCGCCAGCAGCTTGGCCCCCCCGAATACGCAGTATTTT. Protein sequence: CASSLAPPNTQYF.

This chain links TRBV7-9 with TRBJ1-1; 7 bases match TRBD1. Germline trimming cut 5 bases from V and 0 bases from J; bases unmatched to any gene: 3. Per germline, CDR1 SEHNR and CDR2 FQNEAQ (reference sequence). This CDR3 contains 14 residues. CDR3 DNA sequence: TGTGCCAGCAGCCTAGGGACAGTGAACACTGAAGCTTTCTTT. Residues: CASSLGTVNTEAFF. Based on the CDR3 plus reference TRBV7-9 and TRBJ1-1, the full variable domain is DTGVSQNPRHKITKRGQNVTFRCDPISEHNRLYWYRQTLGQGPEFLTYFQNEAQLEKSRLLSDRFSAERPKGSFSTLEIQRTEQGDSAMYLCASSLGTVNTEAFFGQGTRLTVV.

V usage is TRBV5-6 and J usage is TRBJ1-2, with TRBD1 matching 8 bases. CDR3 size: 17 residues. Germline V gene sequence: CDR1 SGHDT, CDR2 YYEEEE. The trim removed 1 base at V and 0 bases at J, leaving 8 bases unmatched. CDR3 DNA sequence: TGTGCCAGCAGCTTGATAGCCGGGACAGGCGCTAACTATGGCTACACCTTC. This gives the protein CASSLIAGTGANYGYTF.

The chain couples TRBV5-5 to TRBJ1-1; TRBD1 might be the D (5 bases). The CDR3 totals 15 residues. Germline values: CDR1 SGHKS, CDR2 YYEKEE (reference sequence). Trimming took 4 bases from V and 1 from J, leaving 14 bases between them. The CDR3 DNA is TGTGCCAGCAGCATCTACCCCAGGGAGAACACTGAAGCTTTCTTT. This translates into CASSIYPRENTEAFF.

The chain couples TRBV6-2 or TRBV6-3 to TRBJ2-5; D gene ambiguous. The germline V and J ends were trimmed by 2 bases and 5 bases, with 3 bases remaining between them. The CDR3 sequence is 11 residues long. Per the germline V gene, CDR1 is MNHEY and CDR2 is SVGEGT. CDR3 nucleotide sequence: TGTGCCAGCAGTTACCGGGAGACCCAGTACTTC. As protein: CASSYRETQYF.

The genes are TRBV6-5 and TRBJ2-1, with TRBD1 matching 9 bases. CDR1 MNHEY and CDR2 SVGAGI come from the germline V gene. V lost 5 bases, J lost 5 bases, and 7 bases stayed unmatched. The CDR3 sequence is 15 residues long. For the CDR3, the DNA is TGTGCCAGCAGTACCGGACAGGGGTCGAACAATGAGCAGTTCTTC. Residues: CASSTGQGSNNEQFF.

The CDR3 here is CASSQGGSASYEQYF. The CDR3 DNA is TGTGCCAGCAGCCAAGGGGGGTCCGCCTCCTACGAGCAGTACTTC. V usage is TRBV3-1 (or the pseudogene TRBV3-2) and J usage is TRBJ2-7, with D perhaps TRBD1 or TRBD2 (5 bases each). V lost 1 base and J 0 bases, leaving 10 bases between the germline ends. This CDR3 has 15 amino acids. From germline, CDR1 is LGHDT and CDR2 YNNKEL (reference sequence).